A selection of T cell receptor beta chains follows, all from one sample in a study of cytomegalovirus exposure and HLA in healthy donors. Sequencing used immunoSEQ multiplex PCR; TCRdb keeps in-frame clones, though not all of them. The repertoire includes 91,000 or so clones, 76% of them detected once, and around 5.3% sits in the top ten. The specimen sequenced was PBMCs. The receptors were sampled from a man aged 25 to 45 in good health and CMV-seropositive. The CDR3 runs from the conserved cysteine through the conserved F or W.

v_call	cdr3_length	j_call	cdr3_aa
TRBV2	12	TRBJ2-7	CASTEGGYEQYF
TRBV19	14	TRBJ1-3	CASSMEGRWDTIYF
TRBV19	13	TRBJ1-2	CASSILEGGGYTF
TRBV21-1	13	TRBJ1-2	CASSIRSRYGYTF
TRBV6-4	13	TRBJ1-2	CASRGPTNYGYTF
TRBV4-1	15	TRBJ2-1	CASSQGTGHKNEQFF
TRBV19	12	TRBJ2-3	CASSIPGHPTYF
TRBV19	12	TRBJ1-1	CASSIADTEAFF
TRBV27	15	TRBJ2-7	CASSSRSGSGYEQYF
TRBV7-3	13	TRBJ1-1	CASSLGANTEAFF
TRBV6-1	12	TRBJ2-1	CASSQGANEQFF
TRBV27	14	TRBJ1-1	CASRNFGLHTEAFF
TRBV9	17	TRBJ2-2	CATPWDRGHPNTGELFF
TRBV28	16	TRBJ1-4	CASSLEPGGGNEKLFF
TRBV27	15	TRBJ1-2	CASSHSWGLGHGYTF
TRBV5-1	14	TRBJ2-5	CASSIRDGAGEQYF
TRBV9	13	TRBJ2-1	CASSSSSYNEQFF
TRBV5-4	16	TRBJ2-3	CASSLAVTSGADTQYF
TRBV7-9	15	TRBJ2-1	CASSLGLGTGFEQFF
TRBV27	15	TRBJ2-7	CASSLKASGTYEQYF
TRBV5-4	16	TRBJ1-4	CASSSGGALNGEKLFF
TRBV5-4	13	TRBJ2-3	CASSLQTGDTQYF